This T cell receptor beta chain was captured by sequencing in a study of blood T cell repertoires in COVID-19. The wider study: COVID-19 samples from acute and convalescent phases originated in the United States, Italy and Spain. Nucleic acid was either cDNA or gDNA, and it came from T cells, B-cell-depleted T cells, or PBMCs.

Germline V gene data show CDR1 as SGHTS and CDR2 as YDEGEE. The CDR3 totals 16 residues. V shed 4 bases and J shed 1 base, with 17 bases lying between them. Original processing methods: Nucleated cell counts were estimated from reference gene primer amplification. The repertoire was sequenced with immunoSEQ multiplex PCR; TCRdb's copy has only in-frame clones and lacks some. The V and J calls and clone size were taken over from that table, and D and trimming were inferred from the DNA. The repertoire includes more than 95,000 clones, roughly 85% of them detected once, and 3% to 3.5% sits in the top ten.

The sample consisted of peripheral blood. The source of this sequence is a man between 50 and 59 years old in a cohort sampled during active COVID-19. The chain is built from TRBV5-8 and TRBJ2-5, with D maybe TRBD1 (5 bases). CDR3 DNA: TGTGCCAGCAGCCCCCAGGGCGGAGACCTCCAAGAGACCCAGTACTTC. This gives the protein CASSPQGGDLQETQYF.